This T cell receptor (beta chain) originates from a study of OX40 agonist ivuxolimab in advanced cancers. Study-wide context: The dose-escalation group included hepatocellular carcinoma, melanoma, renal cell carcinoma and head and neck cancer. Three patients responded partially, comprising one with hepatocellular carcinoma and two with cutaneous melanoma.

This clone is a singleton in its sample. The study sampled blood at baseline, cycle 4 day 1, and cycle 7 day 1. Only in-frame clones appear in the TCRdb table, and some are missing; sequencing was by immunoSEQ multiplex PCR. This table has tens of thousands of clones, 87% appearing once. The material sequenced was CD4+ or CD8+ T cells sorted from blood, taken in a trial of the OX40 agonist ivuxolimab. The TCR originated in an adult with an advanced solid tumor such as melanoma, head and neck, liver or kidney cancer.

The CDR3 loop reads CASNPGLAGEKQYF. As DNA, the CDR3 is TGTGCCAGCAACCCGGGACTAGCGGGAGAAAAGCAGTACTTC. The chain combines TRBV27 with TRBJ2-7; 14 nucleotides match TRBD2. Germline-derived CDR1 and CDR2 are MNHEY and SMNVEV (reference sequence). V was clipped by 7 bases and J by 8 bases; unmatched bases: 7. The CDR3 consists of 14 residues.